A selection of T cell receptor beta chains follows, all from one sample in a study of early stage breast cancer tumors. Some clones are missing from TCRdb's copy, which holds only in-frame ones; the method was immunoSEQ multiplex PCR. Of 44,000 or so clones in the sample, about 83% were seen once. Source material: blood. The receptors come from a person between 50 and 60 years old with breast cancer. CDR3s include the opening cysteine and the closing phenylalanine or tryptophan. A D gene is named only where the DNA matches it firmly. Clone size, where shown, is once, few, many, or a class for clones that have expanded.

d_gene	v_gene	abundance	j_gene	CDR3nt	CDR3aa
TRBD2	TRBV7-3	-	TRBJ2-7	TGTGCCAGCAGCTTAATGTTAGCGGGAGCCAGCGAGCAGTACTTC	CASSLMLAGASEQYF
TRBD2	TRBV5-1	-	TRBJ2-5	TGCGCCAGCAGCAACATAGCGGGAGGGCCGATGGAGACCCAGTACTTC	CASSNIAGGPMETQYF
TRBD2	TRBV7-2	few	TRBJ2-2	TGTGCCAGCAGCTTTTTTCTAGCGGGAGTAAACGAGCTGTTTTTT	CASSFFLAGVNELFF
TRBD1	TRBV7-9	once	TRBJ1-2	TGTGCCAGCAGCTTCGACAGGGGCGATGGCTACACCTTC	CASSFDRGDGYTF
-	TRBV28	-	TRBJ2-7	TGTGCCAGCAGTCCGCAGGGTTCGGTCTCCTACGAGCAGTACTTC	CASSPQGSVSYEQYF
-	TRBV7-6	few	TRBJ1-1	TGTGCCAGCAGCTTAAAGGCGGGCGACACTGAAGCTTTCTTT	CASSLKAGDTEAFF
-	TRBV28	-	TRBJ2-5	TGTGCCAGTTCAGCTGCCGGTGGGGAGACCCAGTACTTC	CASSAAGGETQYF
-	TRBV2	-	TRBJ1-5	TGTGCCACAGCGGGCGGCAATCAGCCCCAGCATTTT	CATAGGNQPQHF
TRBD1	TRBV18	-	TRBJ2-5	TGTGCCAGCTCACGACAGGGGTCAAGAGAGACCCAGTACTTC	CASSRQGSRETQYF
-	TRBV14	-	TRBJ2-6	TGTGCCAGCAGCCAGAACCTACGCGGAGTTTTCTCTGGGGCCAACGTCCTGACTTTC	CASSQNLRGVFSGANVLTF
-	TRBV9	-	TRBJ1-2	TGTGCCAGCGGGGGAGGTTATGGCTACACCTTC	CASGGGYGYTF
-	TRBV6-6	-	TRBJ1-6	TGTGCCAGCAGCCTAACGCGTAATTCACCCCTCCACTTT	CASSLTRNSPLHF
-	TRBV10-2	once	TRBJ1-5	TGCGCCAGCAGTGAACAGCGCAGGCAGCCCCAGCATTTT	CASSEQRRQPQHF
-	TRBV19	-	TRBJ2-1	TGTGCCAGTAAGGGGGGCAATGAGCAGTTCTTC	CASKGGNEQFF
-	TRBV11-2	once	TRBJ2-1	TGTGCCAGCAGCTTTCAGGTGGCGGAGGGATACAATGAGCAGTTCTTC	CASSFQVAEGYNEQFF
-	TRBV7-2	-	TRBJ2-5	TGTGCCAGCAGCCCCGGGGTGCTCGGAGAGACCCAGTACTTC	CASSPGVLGETQYF
-	TRBV5-8	-	TRBJ2-1	TGTGCCAGCAGCGAGAGGACCAATAATGAGCAGTTCTTC	CASSERTNNEQFF
-	TRBV11-2	-	TRBJ2-7	TGTGCCAGCAGCTCCCCGGCCATAGCCTACGAGCAGTACTTC	CASSSPAIAYEQYF
TRBD2	TRBV4-2	once	TRBJ2-2	TGTGCCAGCAGCCAAGAACTAGCGGGGGGGCTTGTTTGGGAGCTGTTTTTT	CASSQELAGGLVWELFF
-	TRBV27	few	TRBJ2-7	TGTGCCAGCAGTCCAGGGGCGGGAGTAAACTACGAGCAGTACTTC	CASSPGAGVNYEQYF